A selection of T cell receptor beta chains follows, all from one sample in a study of T cells expressing NK-cell markers. TCRdb re-called the 5' RACE reads and shows each CDR3 protein once, DNA omitted. In all, the sample yields around 100,000 distinct CDR3 sequences. Sequencing used blood T cells: a sorted CD56 or NKG2C T cell subset, CD4+ or CD8+ T cells, or bulk PBMC T cells (not recorded which). The source is a woman aged 18 to 75 in good health. CDR3s include the opening cysteine and the closing phenylalanine or tryptophan.

v_call	j_call	cdr3_aa
TRBV19	TRBJ2-2	CASTTNYLTSGGSTGELFF
TRBV29-1	TRBJ2-1	CSVAGRAGTSGPSYNEQFF
TRBV11-2	TRBJ2-4	CASSLPGVDIQYF
TRBV4-1	TRBJ2-3	CASSQGRADTQYF
TRBV7-9	TRBJ2-1	CASSFGVGPLNEQFF
TRBV19	TRBJ1-1	CASPPGGVFTEAFF
TRBV5-5	TRBJ2-3	CASSYLGTDTQYF
TRBV7-9	TRBJ1-1	CASSSANTEAFF
TRBV27	TRBJ2-7	CASSPHGASYEQYF
TRBV14	TRBJ1-1	CASSQGRVTWNTEAFF
TRBV27	TRBJ2-3	CASSLSGKTDTQYF
TRBV20-1	TRBJ1-1	CSAPPRGEYTEAFF
TRBV7-9	TRBJ2-1	CASSDERENEQFF
TRBV20-1	TRBJ2-1	CSARVYYNEQFF
TRBV20-1	TRBJ2-5	CSAREGSGLAGRAMKETQYF
TRBV16	TRBJ1-5	CASSQWAEDYQPQHF
TRBV12-3/TRBV12-4	TRBJ1-2	CASSYGGTYGYTF
TRBV12-3/TRBV12-4	TRBJ2-1	CASSVGQGAEQFF
TRBV12-3/TRBV12-4	TRBJ1-2	CASSLGGDEGYTF
TRBV4-3	TRBJ2-3	CASSQETSETDTQYF
TRBV7-9	TRBJ2-1	CASSLARGGRNEQFF
TRBV11-2	TRBJ1-2	CASSLDRRGLGYTF
TRBV5-5	TRBJ2-7	CASSTVSGSSYEQYF
TRBV7-8	TRBJ2-1	CASSYYIQIYNEQFF
TRBV11-2	TRBJ2-7	CASSLDYSLAGDEQYF
TRBV5-4	TRBJ2-1	CASSLARLAGGHEQFF
TRBV7-9	TRBJ2-4	CASSLAGQNLQYF
TRBV5-4	TRBJ2-5	CASRSTGAWETQYF
TRBV20-1	TRBJ1-1	CSATGRGGGFEAFF
TRBV9	TRBJ1-1	CASSLEGGRTEAFF
TRBV30	TRBJ2-1	CAWSEGPSDSEQFF
TRBV7-8	TRBJ2-4	CASSQGTVAKNIQYF
TRBV5-1	TRBJ2-1	CASSLQGGEFSYNEQFF
TRBV27	TRBJ1-5	CASSLGVGNQPQHF
TRBV15	TRBJ2-3	CATSRDQDWPDTQYF
TRBV5-6	TRBJ1-6	CASSLGADLGSPLHF
TRBV28	TRBJ1-5	CAGGERGNQPQHF
TRBV7-9	TRBJ2-1	CASSLTRAELSYNEQFF
TRBV12-3/TRBV12-4	TRBJ2-7	CASSPRDRTTSYEQYF
TRBV7-8	TRBJ2-7	CASSFAGQAAGSSYEQYF
TRBV9	TRBJ1-5	CASSPGTTDQPQHF